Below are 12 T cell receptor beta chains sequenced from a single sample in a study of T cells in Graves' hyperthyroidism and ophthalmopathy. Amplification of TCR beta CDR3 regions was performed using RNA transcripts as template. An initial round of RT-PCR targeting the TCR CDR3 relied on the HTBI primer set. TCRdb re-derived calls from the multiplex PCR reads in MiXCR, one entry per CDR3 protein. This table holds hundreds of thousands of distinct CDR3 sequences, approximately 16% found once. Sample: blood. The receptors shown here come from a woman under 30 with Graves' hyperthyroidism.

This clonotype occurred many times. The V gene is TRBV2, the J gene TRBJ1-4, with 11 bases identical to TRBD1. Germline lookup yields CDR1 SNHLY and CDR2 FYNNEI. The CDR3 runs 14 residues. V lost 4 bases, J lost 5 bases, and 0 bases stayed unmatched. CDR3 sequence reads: CASSGDRGNEKLFF. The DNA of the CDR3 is TGTGCCAGCAGTGGGGACAGGGGGAATGAAAAACTGTTTTTT.

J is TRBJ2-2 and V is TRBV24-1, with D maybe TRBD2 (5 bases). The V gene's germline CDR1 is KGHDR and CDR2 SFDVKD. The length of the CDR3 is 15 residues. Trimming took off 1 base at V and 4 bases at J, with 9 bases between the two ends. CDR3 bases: TGTGCCACCAGTGATTTACTGGGGAGCACCGGGGAGCTGTTTTTT. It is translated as CATSDLLGSTGELFF.

CDR3 nucleotides: TGTGCCACCAGTCGGACAGGGGCGGCAGATACGCAGTATTTT. Protein: CATSRTGAADTQYF. The gene calls are TRBV24-1 and TRBJ2-3; TRBD1 aligns across 9 bases. The CDR3 has 14 residues. With V trimmed by 6 bases and J by 4 bases, 4 bases remained unmatched. Germline V CDR1 and CDR2: KGHDR, SFDVKD.

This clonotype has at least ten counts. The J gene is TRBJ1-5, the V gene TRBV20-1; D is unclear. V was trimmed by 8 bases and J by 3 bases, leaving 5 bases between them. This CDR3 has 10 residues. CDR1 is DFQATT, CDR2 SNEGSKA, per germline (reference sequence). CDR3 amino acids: CSHLNQPQHF. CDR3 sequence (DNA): TGCAGTCACCTCAATCAGCCCCAGCATTTT.

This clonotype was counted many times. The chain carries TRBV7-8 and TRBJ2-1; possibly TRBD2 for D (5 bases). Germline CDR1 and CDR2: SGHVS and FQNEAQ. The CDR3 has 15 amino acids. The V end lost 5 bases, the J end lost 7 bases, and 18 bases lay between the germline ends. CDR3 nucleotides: TGTGCCAGCAGCCTTTTTTCTAGCCCGGGGAATGAGCAGTTCTTC. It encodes CASSLFSSPGNEQFF.

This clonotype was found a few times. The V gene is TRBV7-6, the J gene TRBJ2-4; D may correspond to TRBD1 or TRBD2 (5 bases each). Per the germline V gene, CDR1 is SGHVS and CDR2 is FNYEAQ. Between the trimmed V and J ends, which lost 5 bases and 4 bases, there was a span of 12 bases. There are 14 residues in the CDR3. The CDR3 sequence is CASSRRDGKNIQYF. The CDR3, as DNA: TGTGCCAGCAGCAGACGGGACGGGAAAAACATTCAGTACTTC.

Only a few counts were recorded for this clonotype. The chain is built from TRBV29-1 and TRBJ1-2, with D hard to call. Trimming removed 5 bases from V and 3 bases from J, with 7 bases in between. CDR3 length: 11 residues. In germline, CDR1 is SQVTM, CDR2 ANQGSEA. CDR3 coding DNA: TGCAGCGTTCGGGCAGACTATGGCTACACCTTC. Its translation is CSVRADYGYTF.

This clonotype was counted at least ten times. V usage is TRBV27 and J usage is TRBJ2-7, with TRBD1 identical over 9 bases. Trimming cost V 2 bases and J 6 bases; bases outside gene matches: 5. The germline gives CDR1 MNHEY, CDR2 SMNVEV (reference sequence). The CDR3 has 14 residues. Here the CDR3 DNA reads TGTGCCAGCAGTTTAACGGGACAGGGTACCGAGCAGTACTTC. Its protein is CASSLTGQGTEQYF.

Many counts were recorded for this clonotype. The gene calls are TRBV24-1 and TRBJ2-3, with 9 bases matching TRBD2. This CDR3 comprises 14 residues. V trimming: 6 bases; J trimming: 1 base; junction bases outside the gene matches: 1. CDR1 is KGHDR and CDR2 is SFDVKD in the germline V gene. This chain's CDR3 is CATSLAGGTDTQYF. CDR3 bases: TGTGCCACCAGTTTAGCGGGGGGCACAGATACGCAGTATTTT.

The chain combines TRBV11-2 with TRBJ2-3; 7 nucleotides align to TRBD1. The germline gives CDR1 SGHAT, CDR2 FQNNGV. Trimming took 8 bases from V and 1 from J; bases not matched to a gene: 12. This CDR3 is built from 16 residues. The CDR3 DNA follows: TGTGCCAGCCGACAAGGGGAAGGACAGGGCACAGATACGCAGTATTTT. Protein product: CASRQGEGQGTDTQYF.

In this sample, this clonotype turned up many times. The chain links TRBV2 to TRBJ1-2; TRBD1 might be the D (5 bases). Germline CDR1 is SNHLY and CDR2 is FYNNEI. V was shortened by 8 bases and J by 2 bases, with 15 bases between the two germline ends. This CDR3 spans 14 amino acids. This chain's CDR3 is CASENWGLNYGYTF. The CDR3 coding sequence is TGTGCCAGCGAAAACTGGGGCTTAAACTATGGCTACACCTTC.

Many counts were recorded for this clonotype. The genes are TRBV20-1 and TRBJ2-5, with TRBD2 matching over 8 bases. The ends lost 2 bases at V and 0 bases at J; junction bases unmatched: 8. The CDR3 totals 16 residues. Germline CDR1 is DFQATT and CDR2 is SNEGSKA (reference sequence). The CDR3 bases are TGCAGTGCTAGACTGGCGGGGGGAAAGTACCAAGAGACCCAGTACTTC. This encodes CSARLAGGKYQETQYF.